In this sample, the clone carrying this TCR beta chain turned up many times. The antigen is not known. CDR3 size: 12 residues. Trimming left V 0 bases short and J 4 bases short, with 4 bases between. Per germline, CDR1 SGHAT and CDR2 FQNNGV. Primers used in a second PCR of about 6 to 11 cycles were a sample-barcoded 5' primer and a J-beta primer mix. TCRdb reprocessed the 5' RACE reads with MiXCR, giving one entry per CDR3 protein. This sample has more than 450,000 distinct CDR3 sequences, with about 25% found just once. The record originates from a study of blood T cells in healthy people across ages. Study-wide results and limits: Roughly linearly, TCR beta diversity per million T cells fell as age increased.

These data were likewise used in another study, on T cells of mothers and their children. That source notes: The yield was over 8 million TCR beta CDR3 reads from each mother and some 3 million from each child.

This TCR came from a boy aged 2 to 10 in good health. The chain uses TRBV11-2 and TRBJ2-7; no firm D call. Specimen: blood. The CDR3, as DNA: TGTGCCAGCAGCTTAGATAGGTACGAGCAGTACTTC. Residues: CASSLDRYEQYF.